This T cell receptor (beta chain) was profiled in a study of a mutant IDH1 vaccine in newly diagnosed glioma. Between the trimmed V and J ends, which lost 6 bases and 7 bases, there was a span of 21 bases. Germline V gene lookup returns CDR1 MDHEN and CDR2 SYDVKM. This CDR3 is 15 amino acids long. In regard to this clone: Its antigen is undetermined.

Stated time point: week 35, safety follow-up. Vaccine doses each comprised 300 ug of mutant IDH1 20-mer peptide, with topical imiquimod. Clones were sequenced by immunoSEQ multiplex PCR, and TCRdb holds only the in-frame ones, with some missing. The table includes about 68,000 clones, approximately 88% detected once. Material: PBMCs, obtained from a glioma patient whose treatment included an IDH1 peptide vaccine. This chain links TRBV28 with TRBJ1-2, with D tentatively TRBD1 (5 bases). This receptor was identified in a man younger than 35 with glioma. In DNA form, the CDR3 reads TGTGCCAGCAGCGAGATGCGGCAGGGCGGGAGTGGCTACACCTTC. As protein: CASSEMRQGGSGYTF.